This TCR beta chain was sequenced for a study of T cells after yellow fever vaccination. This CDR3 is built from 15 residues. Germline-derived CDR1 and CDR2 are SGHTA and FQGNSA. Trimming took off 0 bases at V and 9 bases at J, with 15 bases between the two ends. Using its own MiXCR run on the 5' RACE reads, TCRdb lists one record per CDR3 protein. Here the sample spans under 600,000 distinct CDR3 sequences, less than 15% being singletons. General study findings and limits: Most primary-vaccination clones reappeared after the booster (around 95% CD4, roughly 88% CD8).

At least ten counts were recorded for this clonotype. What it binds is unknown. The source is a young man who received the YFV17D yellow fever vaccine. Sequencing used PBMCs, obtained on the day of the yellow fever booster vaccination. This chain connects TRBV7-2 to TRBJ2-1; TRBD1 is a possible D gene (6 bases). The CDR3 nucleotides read TGTGCCAGCAGCTTAGCGTATCCAGGGGTCGGTGAGCAGTTCTTC. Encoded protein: CASSLAYPGVGEQFF.